This T cell receptor beta chain comes out of a study of blood T cells in healthy people across ages. Broader study findings: Long-lived and aged donors differed, with more naive CD4+ cells and higher diversity in the long-lived. Age advanced and TCR beta diversity per million T cells fell, roughly linearly.

A second roughly 7 to 12 cycle PCR used barcoded and J-beta primers. Each CDR3 protein gets one entry after TCRdb re-called the 5' RACE reads with MiXCR. The sample records some 1.4 million distinct CDR3 sequences, around 39% being singletons. The ends were cut back, 0 bases at V and 12 bases at J, with 9 bases in the middle. CDR1 and CDR2 (germline): MNHNS, SASEGT. CDR3 size: 12 residues. The table lists this clonotype with a few counts. Antigen unknown. The V call is TRBV6-1, the J call TRBJ2-1, with D unclear. The sequence came from a woman aged 18-30 years in good health. The sample consisted of blood. The chain's CDR3 is CASSEAMDLQFF. CDR3 DNA sequence: TGTGCCAGCAGTGAAGCAATGGACCTGCAGTTCTTC.